One and the same sample provided the 8 T cell receptor beta chains below, sequenced in a study of OX40 agonist ivuxolimab in advanced cancers. The protocol was immunoSEQ multiplex PCR, while the TCRdb copy is restricted to in-frame clones and leaves out a portion. The sample contains under 80,000 clones, about 92% of which appear only once. Specimen: CD4+ or CD8+ T cells sorted from blood, collected in a trial of the OX40 agonist ivuxolimab. These receptors all stem from an adult with an advanced solid tumor such as melanoma, head and neck, liver or kidney cancer.

This chain links TRBV15 with TRBJ2-1; 7 positions match TRBD1. The CDR3 is 13 residues long. Trimming took 3 bases from V and 7 from J; bases not matched to a gene: 3. The germline gives CDR1 LNHNV, CDR2 YYDKDF (reference sequence). CDR3: CATSSLQGNEQFF. The CDR3 nucleotides read TGTGCCACCAGCAGCCTACAGGGGAATGAGCAGTTCTTC.

The V gene is TRBV11-2, the J gene TRBJ1-2; D is possibly TRBD1 (5 bases). V lost 5 bases, J lost 4 bases, and 14 bases lay in between. The CDR3 runs 14 residues. Germline V gene sequence: CDR1 SGHAT, CDR2 FQNNGV. CDR3 sequence: CASSPGWTSYGYTF. CDR3 DNA: TGTGCCAGCAGCCCAGGGTGGACGAGCTATGGCTACACCTTC.

The rearrangement uses TRBV7-6 and TRBJ2-1; 8 nucleotides agree with TRBD1. The CDR3 is 14 amino acids. J gave up 7 bases and V 2 bases, and 4 bases lay outside the gene matches. The germline V gene encodes CDR1 SGHVS and CDR2 FNYEAQ. The CDR3 DNA follows: TGTGCCAGCAGCTTAAGGGACAGGTTTAATGAGCAGTTCTTC. This gives the protein CASSLRDRFNEQFF.

The V call is TRBV19, the J call TRBJ1-2, with D uncertain. Germline-derived CDR1 and CDR2 are LNHDA and SQIVND (reference sequence). This CDR3 comprises 14 residues. V lost 8 bases and J lost 6, with 19 bases in between. The CDR3 nucleotides are TGTGCCAGTTCTCATAGGAGTGGTGGGGATGGCTACACCTTC. Translation gives CASSHRSGGDGYTF.

V and J are TRBV29-1 and TRBJ2-7; TRBD1 aligns across 8 bases. Germline CDR1 is SQVTM and CDR2 is ANQGSEA. With 5 bases clipped from V and 5 bases from J, the junction kept 5 bases outside the gene matches. The CDR3 covers 12 residues. In DNA, the CDR3 is TGCAGCGTTTGGACAGGGTCCCACGAGCAGTACTTC. Encoded protein: CSVWTGSHEQYF.

A note on this clone: The identical CDR3 is also encoded by other nucleotide sequences in the sample. The gene calls are TRBV27 and TRBJ2-1, with TRBD1 matching over 11 bases. V lost 2 bases and J lost 4; bases outside the gene matches: 1. The V gene's germline CDR1 is MNHEY and CDR2 SMNVEV (reference sequence). The CDR3 runs 15 residues. The CDR3 spells CASSLGTGGYNEQFF. In DNA, the CDR3 is TGTGCCAGCAGTTTAGGGACAGGGGGTTACAATGAGCAGTTCTTC.

The genes are TRBV11-3 and TRBJ2-7, with D uncertain. CDR1 and CDR2 (germline): SGHNT, YENEEA. Deletions cut 4 bases from V and 4 bases from J, with 14 bases between. CDR3 length: 14 amino acids. The CDR3 loop is CASSSTQGNYEQYF. Written as DNA, the CDR3 is TGTGCCAGCAGCTCCACCCAAGGGAATTACGAGCAGTACTTC.

The sample holds one count of this clone. The J gene is TRBJ2-7, the V gene TRBV7-8; tentatively, D is TRBD2 (5 bases). Trimming pared 5 bases from V and 1 base from J, leaving 12 bases between. CDR1 and CDR2 (germline): SGHVS, FQNEAQ. The CDR3 is 14 residues long. The CDR3: CASSPVGVSYEQYF. The CDR3 DNA sequence: TGTGCCAGCAGCCCCGTCGGGGTTTCCTACGAGCAGTACTTC.